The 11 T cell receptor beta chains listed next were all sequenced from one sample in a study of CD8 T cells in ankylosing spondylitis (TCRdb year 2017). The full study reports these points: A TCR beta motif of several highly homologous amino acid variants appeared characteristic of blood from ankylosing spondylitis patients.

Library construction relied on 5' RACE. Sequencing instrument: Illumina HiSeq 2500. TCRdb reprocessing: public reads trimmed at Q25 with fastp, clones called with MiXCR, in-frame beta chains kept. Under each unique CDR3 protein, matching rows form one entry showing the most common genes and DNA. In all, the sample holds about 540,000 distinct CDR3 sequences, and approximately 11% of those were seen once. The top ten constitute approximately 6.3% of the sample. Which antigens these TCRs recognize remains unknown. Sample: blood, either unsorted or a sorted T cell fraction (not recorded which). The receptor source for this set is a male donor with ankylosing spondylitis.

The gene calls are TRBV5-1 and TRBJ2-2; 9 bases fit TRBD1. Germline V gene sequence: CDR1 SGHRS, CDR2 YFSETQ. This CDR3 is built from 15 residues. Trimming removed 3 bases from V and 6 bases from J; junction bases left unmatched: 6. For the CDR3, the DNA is TGCGCCAGCAGCTGGGGACAGGGACAGGCCGGGGAGCTGTTTTTT. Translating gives CASSWGQGQAGELFF.

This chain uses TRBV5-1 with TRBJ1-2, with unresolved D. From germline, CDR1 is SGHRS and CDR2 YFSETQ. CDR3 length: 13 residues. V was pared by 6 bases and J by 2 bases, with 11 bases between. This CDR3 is CASTARGNYGYTF. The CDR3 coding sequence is TGCGCCAGCACCGCGCGTGGGAACTATGGCTACACCTTC.

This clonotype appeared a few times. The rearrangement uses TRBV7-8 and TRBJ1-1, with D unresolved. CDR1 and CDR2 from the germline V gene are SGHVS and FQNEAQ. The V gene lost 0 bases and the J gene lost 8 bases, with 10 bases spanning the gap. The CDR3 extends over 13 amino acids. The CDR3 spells CASSLAIGLEAFF. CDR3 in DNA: TGTGCCAGCAGCTTAGCTATCGGTCTGGAAGCTTTCTTT.

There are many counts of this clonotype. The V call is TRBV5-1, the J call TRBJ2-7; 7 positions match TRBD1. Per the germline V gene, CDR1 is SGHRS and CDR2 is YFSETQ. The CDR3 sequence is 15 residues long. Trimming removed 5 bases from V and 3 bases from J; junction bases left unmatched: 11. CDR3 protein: CASSPDRATIYEQYF. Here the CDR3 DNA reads TGCGCCAGCAGTCCTGACAGGGCTACAATCTACGAGCAGTACTTC.

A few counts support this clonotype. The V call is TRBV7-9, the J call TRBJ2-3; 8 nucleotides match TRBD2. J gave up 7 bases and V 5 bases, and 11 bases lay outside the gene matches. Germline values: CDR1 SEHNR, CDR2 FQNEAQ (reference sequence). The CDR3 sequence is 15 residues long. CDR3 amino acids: CASSPPFREGNTQYF. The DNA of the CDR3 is TGTGCCAGCAGCCCTCCGTTCCGGGAGGGGAATACGCAGTATTTT.

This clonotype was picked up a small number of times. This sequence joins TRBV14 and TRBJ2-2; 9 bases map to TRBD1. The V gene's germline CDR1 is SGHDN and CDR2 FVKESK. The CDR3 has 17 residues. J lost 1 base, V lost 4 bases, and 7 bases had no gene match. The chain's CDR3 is CASSLPWGQGNTGELFF. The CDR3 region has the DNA TGTGCCAGCAGCCTTCCCTGGGGACAGGGGAACACCGGGGAGCTGTTTTTT.

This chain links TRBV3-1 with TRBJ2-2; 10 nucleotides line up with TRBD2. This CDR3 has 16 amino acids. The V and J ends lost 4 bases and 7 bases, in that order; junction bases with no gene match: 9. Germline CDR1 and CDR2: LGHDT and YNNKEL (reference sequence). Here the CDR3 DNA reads TGTGCCAGCAGCCCCCGGCTAGCGGGAGAGGTCGGGGAGCTGTTTTTT. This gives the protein CASSPRLAGEVGELFF.

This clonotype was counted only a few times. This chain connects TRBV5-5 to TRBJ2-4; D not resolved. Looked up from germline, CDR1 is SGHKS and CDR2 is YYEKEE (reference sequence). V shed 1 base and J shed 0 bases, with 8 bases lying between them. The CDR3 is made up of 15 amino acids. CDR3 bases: TGTGCCAGCAGCTTGACAACTATAGCCAAAAACATTCAGTACTTC. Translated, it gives CASSLTTIAKNIQYF. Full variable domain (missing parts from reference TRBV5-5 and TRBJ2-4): DAGVTQSPTHLIKTRGQQVTLRCSPISGHKSVSWYQQVLGQGPQFIFQYYEKEERGRGNFPDRFSARQFPNYSSELNVNALLLGDSALYLCASSLTTIAKNIQYFGAGTRLSVL.

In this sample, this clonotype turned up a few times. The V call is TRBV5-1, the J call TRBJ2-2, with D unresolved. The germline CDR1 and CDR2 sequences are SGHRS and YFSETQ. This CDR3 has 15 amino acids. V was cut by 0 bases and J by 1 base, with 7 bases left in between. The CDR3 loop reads CASSLEWENTGELFF. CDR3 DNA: TGCGCCAGCAGCTTGGAATGGGAGAACACCGGGGAGCTGTTTTTT.

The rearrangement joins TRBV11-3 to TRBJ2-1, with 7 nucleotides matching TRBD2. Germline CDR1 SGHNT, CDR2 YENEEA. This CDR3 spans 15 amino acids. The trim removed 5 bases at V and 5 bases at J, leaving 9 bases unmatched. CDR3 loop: CASSAGRVFDNEQFF. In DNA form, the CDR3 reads TGTGCCAGCAGCGCAGGGAGGGTGTTTGACAATGAGCAGTTCTTC.

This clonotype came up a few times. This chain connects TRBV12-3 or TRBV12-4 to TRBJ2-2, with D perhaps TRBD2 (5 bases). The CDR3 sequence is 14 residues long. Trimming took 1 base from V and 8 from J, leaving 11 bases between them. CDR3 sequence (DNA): TGTGCCAGCAGTTTAGTCGGGGTCAAGGGGGAGCTGTTTTTT. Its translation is CASSLVGVKGELFF.